This TCR beta chain was observed in a study of cytomegalovirus exposure and HLA in healthy donors. Whole-study results and caveats: Follow-up analysis later connected one missense variant in DCLRE1C with trimming of TCR beta V- and J-genes.

This CDR3 spans 15 amino acids. The germline CDR1 and CDR2 sequences are ENHRY and SYGVKD. Trimming shortened V by 2 bases and J by 6 bases, and 16 bases separated the two germline ends. The PCR used 60 Vbeta and 13 Jbeta primers. Here immunoSEQ multiplex PCR was the method, and the copy in TCRdb shows in-frame clones only, minus some. The table shows fewer than 200,000 clones, with around three quarters occurring only once. In regard to this clone: Its antigen is currently unknown.

The chain links TRBV10-3 to TRBJ1-1; no clear D gene. Sequencing was done on a sample of PBMCs. The TCR was taken from a man in his forties in good health and CMV-seronegative. CDR3 residues: CAISEPGGRGPEAFF. CDR3 DNA: TGTGCCATCAGTGAGCCAGGAGGGAGAGGGCCTGAAGCTTTCTTT.